The 17 T cell receptor beta chains below come from one sample, sequenced in a study of CXCR3-negative and CXCR3-positive naive CD8 T cells. Findings and caveats of the study: CXCR3-expressing naive cells carried TRB CDR3s more hydrophobic than those of CXCR3-negative naive cells.

cDNA libraries for TRB were generated by 5' RACE incorporating UMI labels. TCRdb reanalyzed the 5' RACE reads and collapses them to one entry per CDR3 protein, without DNA. Here the sample table reports some 130,000 distinct CDR3 sequences. Their recognized antigens are unknown. Material for sequencing was naive CXCR3+ CD8+ T cells from blood. Subset meaning: CD45RO-CCR7+CD27+CD95- naive CD8+ T cells expressing CXCR3 (TNR3+). All receptors come from a human donor in good health. Some clones in this sample may be carry-over from other donors' samples.

The chain employs TRBV29-1 and TRBJ2-3; TCRdb designates TRBD1, a call that cannot be tested without DNA. The CDR3 extends over 17 amino acids. Per the germline V gene, CDR1 is SQVTM and CDR2 is ANQGSEA. The CDR3 reads CSVDGLQREPSTDRQYF.

The gene calls are TRBV4-1 and TRBJ1-2. The CDR3 is 16 residues long. Per germline, CDR1 MGHRA and CDR2 YSYEKL. The CDR3 sequence is CASSSSSGSFNYGYTF.

J is TRBJ2-4 and V is TRBV5-6; TCRdb calls TRBD1, which cannot be checked without DNA. Germline V gene data show CDR1 as SGHDT and CDR2 as YYEEEE. This CDR3 has 14 residues. CDR3 sequence: CASSVQGVVNIQYF.

This chain uses TRBV10-3 with TRBJ2-7; TCRdb's D call of TRBD2 is untestable without DNA. CDR1 ENHRY and CDR2 SYGVKD come from the germline V gene. The CDR3 has 16 residues. This CDR3 is CAISEGVTSGGSEQYF.

CDR3 protein: CASSPQQGSTDTQYF. The chain employs TRBV7-8 and TRBJ2-3; TCRdb designates TRBD1, a call that cannot be tested without DNA. Germline lookup yields CDR1 SGHVS and CDR2 FQNEAQ. This CDR3 contains 15 residues.

This chain links TRBV4-3 with TRBJ1-1; TCRdb designates TRBD1, a call that cannot be tested without DNA. CDR1 LGHNA and CDR2 YSLEER come from the germline V gene. The CDR3 covers 17 residues. The CDR3 protein is CASSQDPLQVRNTEAFF.

This chain links TRBV7-3 with TRBJ2-1; there is no DNA to check the TCRdb D call of TRBD2. CDR1 is SGHTA and CDR2 is FQGTGA in the germline V gene. The CDR3 is made up of 15 amino acids. This CDR3 is CASSLSGTSFSEQFF.

The chain combines TRBV27 with TRBJ1-1. The CDR3 is 15 amino acids. Germline V gene data show CDR1 as MNHEY and CDR2 as SMNVEV (reference sequence). This chain's CDR3 is CASSFLGGGGTEAFF.

This chain's CDR3 is CATSRAGTISSYEQYF. The V and J genes are TRBV15 and TRBJ2-7; no DNA is available, so the TRBD1 call from TCRdb remains unchecked. Germline lookup yields CDR1 LNHNV and CDR2 YYDKDF (reference sequence). CDR3 size: 16 residues.

The chain employs TRBV2 and TRBJ1-1; with no DNA, the TCRdb D assignment of TRBD1 cannot be verified. This CDR3 contains 13 residues. Germline CDR1 reads SNHLY; CDR2 reads FYNNEI. The chain's CDR3 is CASSGQEEAEAFF.

The chain couples TRBV9 to TRBJ2-3; checking the TCRdb D call of TRBD1 is not possible without DNA. This CDR3 is built from 15 residues. The germline gives CDR1 SGDLS, CDR2 YYNGEE. This chain's CDR3 is CASSGAGGLADTQYF.

The rearrangement uses TRBV12-2 and TRBJ2-3; TCRdb picks TRBD1, but there is no DNA to check that call. TRBV12-2 is a documented pseudogene. The CDR3 is 16 residues long. This CDR3 is CASRSRGDLCTDTQYF.

The rearrangement joins TRBV5-5 to TRBJ2-1; TCRdb outputs TRBD2, but without DNA this stays unchecked. Germline CDR1 and CDR2: SGHKS and YYEKEE (reference sequence). The CDR3 has 14 residues. CDR3 loop: CASSWTSPYNEQFF.

The chain couples TRBV5-1 to TRBJ2-1; the D call from TCRdb, TRBD1, cannot be confirmed without DNA. From germline, CDR1 is SGHRS and CDR2 YFSETQ. The CDR3 contains 14 residues. CDR3 in amino acids: CASSGDDWDNEQFF.

This rearrangement joins TRBV29-1 to TRBJ2-3; TCRdb names TRBD2, which stays unverified in the absence of DNA. Germline CDR1 is SQVTM and CDR2 is ANQGSEA. CDR3 size: 14 residues. The CDR3 loop reads CSVRLAESTDTQYF.

The chain joins TRBV28 to TRBJ2-7; the TCRdb call, TRBD1, lacks DNA for checking. The CDR3 contains 12 residues. Germline V gene lookup returns CDR1 MDHEN and CDR2 SYDVKM. The CDR3 reads CASSPDRDEQYF.

The chain couples TRBV4-2 to TRBJ2-5; absent DNA, TCRdb's TRBD1 call cannot be checked. This CDR3 comprises 17 residues. CDR1 and CDR2 (germline): LGHNA, YNFKEQ. This CDR3 is CASSQDFKGALGETQYF.